One sample yielded the 5 T cell receptor beta chains listed below, sequenced in a study of blood T cells in healthy people across ages. Using a J-beta primer mix together with a sample-barcoded 5' primer, a second PCR was run for roughly 7 to 11 cycles. TCRdb recomputed calls from the 5' RACE reads with MiXCR, one row per CDR3 protein. The sample yields roughly 1.7 million distinct CDR3 sequences, 30% to 40% seen once. Source material: blood. These receptors were obtained from a woman aged 25 to 39 in good health.

The chain links TRBV7-3 to TRBJ2-3; 11 bases fit TRBD2. In germline, CDR1 is SGHTA, CDR2 FQGTGA. This CDR3 is built from 16 residues. J was trimmed by 4 bases and V by 1 base; bases with no gene match: 4. The CDR3 loop reads CASSLNGLAGSDTQYF. The CDR3 nucleotides are TGTGCCAGCAGCTTAAACGGACTAGCGGGCTCAGATACGCAGTATTTT.

This clonotype was picked up a small number of times. V gene TRBV27 combines with J gene TRBJ1-6; 8 bases agree with TRBD1. The junction had 6 bases not matched to a gene; V was cut back by 5 bases and J by 12 bases. The germline gives CDR1 MNHEY, CDR2 SMNVEV (reference sequence). This CDR3 is 13 amino acids long. The CDR3 loop reads CASSDRQGLPLHF. CDR3 in DNA: TGTGCCAGCAGTGATCGACAGGGGTTACCCCTCCACTTT.

The V and J genes are TRBV6-1 and TRBJ2-2, with D possibly TRBD2 on 5 matching bases. The CDR3 totals 16 residues. V was clipped by 4 bases and J by 5 bases, with 17 bases between them. The germline V gene has CDR1 MNHNS and CDR2 SASEGT. CDR3 sequence (DNA): TGTGCCAGCAGTGGTATTGAGGGAAGCGGAACCGGGGAGCTGTTTTTT. Protein product: CASSGIEGSGTGELFF.

The chain is built from TRBV5-1 and TRBJ2-7; 11 nucleotides line up with TRBD2. The CDR3 totals 15 residues. Germline CDR1 reads SGHRS; CDR2 reads YFSETQ. After removal of 4 bases from V and 5 bases from J, the junction contained 8 bases not matched to a gene. CDR3 sequence: CASSPIAGGPHEQYF. DNA of the CDR3: TGCGCCAGCAGCCCAATAGCGGGAGGGCCTCACGAGCAGTACTTC. Supplemented by reference TRBV5-1 and TRBJ2-7, the full variable domain reads KAGVTQTPRYLIKTRGQQVTLSCSPISGHRSVSWYQQTPGQGLQFLFEYFSETQRNKGNFPGRFSGRQFSNSRSEMNVSTLELGDSALYLCASSPIAGGPHEQYFGPGTRLTVT.

This clonotype was detected a few times. V is TRBV30 and J is TRBJ2-7, with TRBD2 as a possible D gene (5 bases). Per the germline V gene, CDR1 is GTSNPN and CDR2 is SVGIG (reference sequence). V shed 0 bases and J shed 4 bases, with 10 bases lying between them. The CDR3 has 13 residues. Here the CDR3 reads CAWSVPRGYEQYF. CDR3 nucleotide sequence: TGTGCCTGGAGTGTACCTCGGGGTTACGAGCAGTACTTC.